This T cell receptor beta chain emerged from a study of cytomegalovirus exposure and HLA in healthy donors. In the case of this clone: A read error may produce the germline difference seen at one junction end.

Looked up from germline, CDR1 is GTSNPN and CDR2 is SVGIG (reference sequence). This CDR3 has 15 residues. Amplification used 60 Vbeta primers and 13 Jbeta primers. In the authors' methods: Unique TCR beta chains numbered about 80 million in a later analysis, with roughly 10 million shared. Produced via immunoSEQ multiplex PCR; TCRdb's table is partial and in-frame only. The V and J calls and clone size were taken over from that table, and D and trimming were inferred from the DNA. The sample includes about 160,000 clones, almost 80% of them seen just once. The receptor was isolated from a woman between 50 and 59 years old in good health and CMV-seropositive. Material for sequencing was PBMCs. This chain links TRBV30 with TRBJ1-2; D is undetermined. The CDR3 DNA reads TGTGTCTGGAGTGCTATCGGGGAGAGGAACTATGGCTACACCTTC. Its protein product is CVWSAIGERNYGYTF.